This T cell receptor (beta chain) was captured in a study of blood T cells in healthy people across ages. Study-wide results and caveats: Both naive CD4+ cell counts and diversity were greater in long-lived donors than in aged donors.

CDR3 length equals 14 residues. V lost 2 bases, J lost 3 bases, and 14 bases lay in between. Germline values: CDR1 DFQATT, CDR2 SNEGSKA (reference sequence). The sample holds a few counts of this clonotype. Its specificity is not known. Alongside a J-beta primer mix, a sample-barcoded 5' primer served in a second PCR lasting roughly 7 to 11 cycles. TCRdb recomputed calls from the 5' RACE reads with MiXCR, one row per CDR3 protein. The sample shows about 540,000 distinct CDR3 sequences, 24% of them seen only once. These sequences were also reported in another study, on T cells of mothers and their children. That publication notes: A few healthy Caucasian mothers, along with their six children, were the donors. Each child gave a few million TCR beta CDR3 reads (each mother, over 10 million).

The V call is TRBV20-1, the J call TRBJ2-7; possibly TRBD1 for D (6 bases). The specimen was blood. This clonotype originated in a boy younger than 18 in good health. CDR3 protein: CSARPEGVFYEQYF. The CDR3 DNA reads as TGCAGTGCTAGACCTGAGGGGGTGTTCTACGAGCAGTACTTC.